Included here is one T cell receptor (beta chain) sequence, with context. The antigen remains undetermined. Losses at the gene ends were 4 bases for V and 4 bases for J; bases not matched to a gene: 8. The CDR3 length is 17 residues. Germline V gene data show CDR1 as GTSNPN and CDR2 as SVGIG (reference sequence). Sequenced material consisted of expressed TCRB transcripts (all of the isolated RNA was reverse transcribed). The assay was immunoSEQ multiplex PCR, and TCRdb's table has in-frame clones only and misses some. There are around 300,000 clones in the sample; 15% occur only once, and 0.015% lies in the top ten. These data come from a study of beta chain features in type 1 diabetes. Whole-study findings and limits: The study found moderately but significantly shorter TCRB CDR3s in all four CD4+ subsets of Type 1 diabetes patients.

The sequence was obtained from a man aged 18 to 30 with type 1 diabetes. Material: naive CD4+ T cells from blood. V is TRBV30 and J is TRBJ2-6; TRBD1 agrees at 12 bases. The CDR3 loop is CAWTRGQGARGANVLTF. CDR3 bases: TGTGCCTGGACCCGGGGACAGGGGGCGAGAGGGGCCAACGTCCTGACTTTC.